This is a list of T cell receptor beta chains from one sample in a study of human CD8 memory T cell subsets. TCRdb reanalyzed the 5' RACE reads and collapses them to one entry per CDR3 protein, without DNA. This sample's table has 9,500 to 13,000 distinct CDR3 sequences. Sequenced sample: CD8+ T cells from PBMCs. The origin of the receptors is a human donor in good health. The CDR3 runs from the conserved cysteine through the conserved F or W. The size of a clone is reported for some rows only, either as once, few or many, or as a class for expanded clones.

V gene,J gene,clone size,CDR3 length,CDR3 protein
TRBV28,TRBJ2-1,-,14,CASSTGSSYNEQFF
TRBV7-8,TRBJ2-7,-,16,CASSLVFDLGSYEQYF
TRBV7-9,TRBJ1-5,medium-sized,12,CASSSIQGTQHF
TRBV5-6,TRBJ2-5,-,14,CASSFQGARETQYF
TRBV29-1,TRBJ1-2,medium-sized,13,CSVTTNPNYGYTF
TRBV7-9,TRBJ2-1,-,12,CASSLIPSEQFF
TRBV15,TRBJ2-1,-,15,CATSRAGTGVNEQFF
TRBV4-2,TRBJ2-7,-,14,CASSMGDSAYEQYF
TRBV4-3,TRBJ2-7,-,15,CASSQGQGAGYEQYF
TRBV4-3,TRBJ2-1,-,14,CASSQEFTADEQFF
TRBV5-1,TRBJ1-1,-,13,CASSFRGRSEAFF
TRBV7-8,TRBJ2-5,-,15,CASSLLASGAETQYF
TRBV2,TRBJ1-1,-,15,CASPRERSMNTEAFF
TRBV7-6,TRBJ2-5,-,14,CASSAQRAQETQYF
TRBV4-3,TRBJ1-1,-,15,CASSQAMDRGPEAFF
TRBV6-5,TRBJ1-1,medium-sized,17,CASSTGIEGLMNTEAFF
TRBV7-3,TRBJ2-5,-,14,CASSLGLAEETQYF
TRBV28,TRBJ1-5,-,15,CASNSLATGTQPQHF
TRBV6-6,TRBJ1-5,-,16,CASSYLRGYSNQPQHF
TRBV10-3,TRBJ2-3,-,17,CAISVSGTAQATDTQYF
TRBV9,TRBJ2-3,-,15,CASSVLAAFTDTQYF
TRBV4-1,TRBJ1-1,-,15,CASSQGHTGETEAFF
TRBV11-3,TRBJ2-5,-,16,CASSHYETGFQETQYF
TRBV28,TRBJ2-3,-,13,CASSHLRGDTQYF
TRBV20-1,TRBJ1-1,medium-sized,14,CSARVDSMNTEAFF
TRBV5-1,TRBJ2-7,-,15,CASSLTGPPGGEQYF
TRBV5-6,TRBJ2-7,-,14,CASSLGTGSLEQYF
TRBV14,TRBJ2-2,-,15,CASSAFRENTGELFF
TRBV5-6,TRBJ2-4,-,14,CASSSMTGVDIQYF
TRBV4-2,TRBJ1-4,-,15,CASSLWGSTNEKLFF
TRBV10-3,TRBJ2-1,-,14,CAIRGTSGYNEQFF
TRBV7-6,TRBJ1-1,-,15,CASSMGTGSNTEAFF
TRBV4-2,TRBJ2-7,-,15,CASSQDPVANYEQYF
TRBV9,TRBJ2-7,-,14,CASSTSTGMYEQYF
TRBV28,TRBJ2-3,-,16,CASSPQGDRATDTQYF
TRBV6-5,TRBJ2-7,-,14,CASSYVSGGHEQYF
TRBV7-9,TRBJ1-1,-,14,CASSLLGENTEAFF
TRBV10-3,TRBJ2-7,-,13,CAISESNRVEQYF
TRBV19,TRBJ2-3,-,15,CASSIGTGDWDTQYF
TRBV4-1,TRBJ1-2,medium-sized,14,CASSPSGQSYGYTF
TRBV10-3,TRBJ1-2,medium-sized,14,CAISEFQGSPGYTF
TRBV12-3/TRBV12-4,TRBJ2-1,-,15,CASSRDTSSYNEQFF
TRBV7-9,TRBJ2-1,-,13,CASSLASYNEQFF
TRBV6-2/TRBV6-3,TRBJ2-1,medium-sized,14,CASRGLARHNEQFF
TRBV3-1,TRBJ2-7,-,14,CASSPGTGPYEQYF